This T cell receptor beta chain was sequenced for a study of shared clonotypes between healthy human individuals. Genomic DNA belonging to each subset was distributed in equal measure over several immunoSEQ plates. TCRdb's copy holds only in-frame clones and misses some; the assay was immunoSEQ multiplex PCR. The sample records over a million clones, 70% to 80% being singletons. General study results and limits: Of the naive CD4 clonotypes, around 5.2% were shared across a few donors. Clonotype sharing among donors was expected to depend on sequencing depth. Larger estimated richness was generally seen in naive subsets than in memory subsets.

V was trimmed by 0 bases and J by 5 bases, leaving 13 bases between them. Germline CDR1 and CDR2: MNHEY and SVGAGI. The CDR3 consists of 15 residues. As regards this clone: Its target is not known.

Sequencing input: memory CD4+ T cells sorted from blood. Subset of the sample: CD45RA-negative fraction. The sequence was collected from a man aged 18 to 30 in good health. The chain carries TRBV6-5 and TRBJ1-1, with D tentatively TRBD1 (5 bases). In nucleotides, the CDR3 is TGTGCCAGCAGTTACTCGTTGGGGGTCGGGACTGAAGCTTTCTTT. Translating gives CASSYSLGVGTEAFF.